The 13 T cell receptor beta chains reported below all come from one sample, sequenced in a study of blood T cell repertoires in COVID-19 (dated by TCRdb to 2020 to 2022). Receptors were amplified or captured by the immunoSEQ multiplex PCR assay. The immuneACCESS repertoire file appears here via TCRdb, limited to in-frame rearrangements. These files lack a portion of the clones; in checked studies, under half of the deficit traces to unresolved V genes, and the cause of the others is not known. A total of tens of thousands of clones appear in this sample, over 70% of them only once. The ten largest clones take up 12% of the sample. Material for sequencing was peripheral blood. These TCRs come from a human donor in a cohort sampled during active COVID-19.

This chain connects TRBV29-1 to TRBJ2-6; 10 nucleotides line up with TRBD1. Germline trimming cut 3 bases from V and 1 base from J; bases unmatched to any gene: 3. The CDR3 extends over 16 amino acids. CDR1 and CDR2 (germline): SQVTM, ANQGSEA. For the CDR3, the DNA is TGCAGCGTTGAGGGGACAGGGGTATCTGGGGCCAACGTCCTGACTTTC. Encoded protein: CSVEGTGVSGANVLTF.

V is TRBV18 and J is TRBJ2-7; 11 nucleotides agree with TRBD1. The ends lost 8 bases at V and 6 bases at J; junction bases unmatched: 6. Germline V gene sequence: CDR1 KGHSH, CDR2 LQKENI. This CDR3 is built from 13 residues. The DNA for the CDR3 is TGTGCCAGCCGAGTCGGACAGGGGGCCGAGCAGTACTTC. Protein product: CASRVGQGAEQYF.

The chain couples TRBV7-3 to TRBJ2-1, with 13 bases identical to TRBD2. J lost 7 bases, V lost 5 bases, and 2 bases had no gene match. The CDR3 spans 14 residues. The germline CDR1 and CDR2 sequences are SGHTA and FQGTGA. CDR3 amino acids: CASSRTSGSNEQFF. The CDR3 DNA sequence: TGTGCCAGCAGCCGGACTAGCGGGAGTAATGAGCAGTTCTTC.

V gene TRBV19 combines with J gene TRBJ1-3; D is ambiguous. This CDR3 spans 15 amino acids. CDR1 is LNHDA and CDR2 is SQIVND in the germline V gene (reference sequence). V was cut by 6 bases and J by 2 bases, with 14 bases left in between. The CDR3 coding sequence is TGTGCCAGTAGCATCGCCCGGGTGGCTGGAAACACCATATATTTT. Amino acid sequence: CASSIARVAGNTIYF.

CDR3 amino acids: CATSEGTGGTSGKETQYF. For the CDR3, the DNA is TGTGCCACCAGTGAGGGGACAGGGGGCACTAGCGGGAAAGAGACCCAGTACTTC. The chain employs TRBV24-1 and TRBJ2-5, with 12 bases aligning to TRBD1. The CDR3 loop spans 18 amino acids. CDR1 and CDR2 (germline): KGHDR, SFDVKD. Trimming cost V 4 bases and J 3 bases; bases outside gene matches: 11.

This clone was detected ten times or more. V and J are TRBV19 and TRBJ1-4, with D unresolved. The V gene's germline CDR1 is LNHDA and CDR2 SQIVND (reference sequence). This CDR3 has 13 residues. V lost 3 bases to trimming and J lost 13 bases, with 15 bases between them. The CDR3 sequence is CASSIRVSDGLFF. The CDR3 DNA sequence: TGTGCCAGTAGTATTCGGGTGAGTGACGGACTGTTTTTT.

The J gene is TRBJ2-2, the V gene TRBV5-1; the match to TRBD1 covers 8 bases. The CDR3 totals 14 residues. Germline-derived CDR1 and CDR2 are SGHRS and YFSETQ. The trim removed 7 bases at V and 4 bases at J, leaving 6 bases unmatched. The CDR3: CASQGAARTGELFF. For the CDR3, the DNA is TGCGCCAGCCAGGGGGCAGCTCGCACCGGGGAGCTGTTTTTT.

The V and J genes are TRBV27 and TRBJ1-1; TRBD1 matches 8 bases. The trim removed 10 bases at V and 0 bases at J, leaving 10 bases unmatched. Germline assignment: CDR1 MNHEY and CDR2 SMNVEV (reference sequence). The CDR3 spans 15 residues. CDR3: CATSDRALMNTEAFF. Here the CDR3 DNA reads TGTGCCACTTCGGACAGGGCTCTTATGAACACTGAAGCTTTCTTT.

The V gene is TRBV9, the J gene TRBJ2-1, with 7 positions matching TRBD1. Germline V gene sequence: CDR1 SGDLS, CDR2 YYNGEE. Trimming cost V 0 bases and J 7 bases; bases outside gene matches: 13. The CDR3 runs 17 residues. The chain's CDR3 is CASSVVVTGDSTNEQFF. CDR3 in DNA: TGTGCCAGCAGCGTAGTAGTTACAGGGGACAGTACGAATGAGCAGTTCTTC. Together with reference TRBV9 and TRBJ2-1, the CDR3 gives the full variable domain: DSGVTQTPKHLITATGQRVTLRCSPRSGDLSVYWYQQSLDQGLQFLIQYYNGEERAKGNILERFSAQQFPDLHSELNLSSLELGDSALYFCASSVVVTGDSTNEQFFGPGTRLTVL.

The genes are TRBV18 and TRBJ2-3; 8 bases match TRBD1. Unmatched junction bases numbered 10, after V lost 3 bases and J lost 2 bases. This CDR3 region has 17 residues. From germline, CDR1 is KGHSH and CDR2 LQKENI. CDR3 bases: TGTGCCAGCTCACCTAACCCAGGGGGCCGCCTCACAGATACGCAGTATTTT. The encoded protein is CASSPNPGGRLTDTQYF.

The V gene is TRBV27, the J gene TRBJ2-7; D might be TRBD1 (5 bases). This CDR3 contains 15 residues. From germline, CDR1 is MNHEY and CDR2 SMNVEV (reference sequence). V shed 4 bases and J shed 0 bases, with 13 bases lying between them. The CDR3 sequence: CASSSTGFSSYEQYF. CDR3 coding DNA: TGTGCCAGCAGTTCCACAGGCTTTAGCTCCTACGAGCAGTACTTC.

CDR3 sequence: CTSSQEPRDRGTEAFF. For the CDR3, the DNA is TGCACCAGCAGCCAAGAACCTCGGGACAGGGGAACTGAAGCTTTCTTT. The rearrangement links TRBV1 to TRBJ1-1; the DNA was not used to check the table's D call, TRBD1. TRBV1 is noted as a pseudogene. The CDR3 loop spans 16 amino acids.

The J gene is TRBJ1-4, the V gene TRBV11-2; 7 nucleotides align to TRBD1. This CDR3 region has 15 residues. CDR1 and CDR2 from the germline V gene are SGHAT and FQNNGV. The junction had 7 bases not matched to a gene; V was cut back by 2 bases and J by 7 bases. Here the CDR3 DNA reads TGTGCCAGCAGCTTATTTCGGGACAGATCTGAAAAACTGTTTTTT. Residues: CASSLFRDRSEKLFF.